This TCR beta chain originates from a study of blood T cell repertoires in COVID-19. Worth noting for this clone: This sample includes further DNA sequences coding for the same CDR3.

The data were produced by immunoSEQ multiplex PCR, yet TCRdb's version contains in-frame clones alone and is incomplete. The sample has approximately 460,000 clones; nearly 90% are singletons. The V end lost 0 bases, the J end lost 4 bases, and 11 bases lay between the germline ends. The CDR3 runs 15 residues. The germline V gene has CDR1 SGDLS and CDR2 YYNGEE. The rearrangement joins TRBV9 to TRBJ2-1; possibly TRBD2 for D (5 bases). The specimen was peripheral blood. The origin of this receptor is a man between 18 and 29 years old with COVID-19, enrolled during active disease. Written as DNA, the CDR3 is TGTGCCAGCAGCGTAGATGGCGGGTTATACAATGAGCAGTTCTTC. The encoded protein is CASSVDGGLYNEQFF.